This entry is about one TCR beta chain. Original processing notes: Counts of nucleated cells, estimated from reference gene primer amplification, were obtained. The assay was immunoSEQ multiplex PCR, and TCRdb's table has in-frame clones only and misses some. Clone size and V and J calls were adopted from that table, with D and trimming inferred from the DNA. The sample consists of approximately 240,000 clones, 75% to 85% of them appearing once. This sample is part of a study of blood T cell repertoires in COVID-19. Whole-study context: Acute and convalescent COVID-19 specimens originated in the United States, Italy and Spain. Sample material is recorded as cDNA or gDNA derived from T cells, B-cell-depleted T cells, or PBMCs.

The CDR3 runs to 16 residues. Per germline, CDR1 SGHNT and CDR2 YENEEA. V gave up 4 bases and J gave up 0 bases; unmatched junction bases: 4. The source material was peripheral blood. V gene TRBV11-3 combines with J gene TRBJ2-1; TRBD2 agrees at 9 bases. The receptor was isolated from a woman aged 40 to 49 who had recovered from COVID-19. CDR3 residues: CASSSLAGSSYNEQFF. CDR3 DNA sequence: TGTGCCAGCAGCTCCCTAGCGGGGAGCTCCTACAATGAGCAGTTCTTC.